This T cell receptor beta chain was profiled in a study of preoperative IRX-2 immunotherapy in early breast cancer. Indicated treatment: preoperative locoregional IRX-2 cytokine immunotherapy. Samples came from a phase Ib trial of preoperative locoregional IRX-2 cytokine immunotherapy. Some clones are missing from TCRdb's copy, which holds only in-frame ones; the method was immunoSEQ multiplex PCR. The data contain 10,000 to 15,000 clones, just over 90% of them singletons. This CDR3 is 15 amino acids long. Germline-derived CDR1 and CDR2 are SNHLY and FYNNEI. Trimming shortened V by 6 bases and J by 2 bases, and 13 bases separated the two germline ends.

The clonotype comes from a human donor with breast cancer. Sampling was performed from a patient treated with IRX-2 immunotherapy. This sequence joins TRBV2 and TRBJ1-4; a weak D match, TRBD1 (6 bases). In nucleotides, the CDR3 is TGTGCCAGCAGCGCTACAGGGCGGACTAATGAAAAACTGTTTTTT. It encodes CASSATGRTNEKLFF.